This T cell receptor beta chain was found in a study of early T cells in non-severe SARS-CoV-2 infection. About the research overall: Whole-blood bulk RNA, unsorted, was sequenced, and chains were unpaired.

The TCR library protocol was used to attach unique molecular identifiers. These identifiers were attached to individual cDNA molecules. TCRdb processed the 5' RACE reads anew with MiXCR; each CDR3 protein has one entry. The table lists some 81,000 distinct CDR3 sequences, about 15% of them singletons. Germline values: CDR1 SGHAT, CDR2 FQNNGV. Trimming at V came to 3 bases and at J to 9 bases, leaving 4 bases not matched to a gene. This CDR3 spans 13 amino acids. The specimen was whole blood. The chain is built from TRBV11-2 and TRBJ2-1; 8 nucleotides align to TRBD1. This sequence was found in an adult who was a healthcare worker with PCR-confirmed SARS-CoV-2 infection or an uninfected control (not recorded which). The CDR3 DNA reads as TGTGCCAGCAGCTTGGACAGGGACGGTGAGCAGTTCTTC. It specifies CASSLDRDGEQFF.